The source of this T cell receptor beta chain is a study of control samples from healthy donors and cancer patients. Repertoires were generated with immunoSEQ multiplex PCR, while TCRdb's copy carries only in-frame clones and drops some. The sample lists 20,000 to 25,000 clones, around four fifths occurring once. Trimming removed 4 bases from V and 3 bases from J, with 12 bases in between. The germline CDR1 and CDR2 sequences are SGDLS and YYNGEE. The CDR3 sequence is 14 residues long. This clone has just one count. The TCR was taken from a man aged 55 to 69 with colorectal cancer. The V call is TRBV9, the J call TRBJ2-3, with unresolved D. Sequencing used PBMCs. CDR3 nucleotide sequence: TGTGCCAGCAGCCCTTGGGTTGGGACAGATACGCAGTATTTT. Its translation: CASSPWVGTDTQYF.